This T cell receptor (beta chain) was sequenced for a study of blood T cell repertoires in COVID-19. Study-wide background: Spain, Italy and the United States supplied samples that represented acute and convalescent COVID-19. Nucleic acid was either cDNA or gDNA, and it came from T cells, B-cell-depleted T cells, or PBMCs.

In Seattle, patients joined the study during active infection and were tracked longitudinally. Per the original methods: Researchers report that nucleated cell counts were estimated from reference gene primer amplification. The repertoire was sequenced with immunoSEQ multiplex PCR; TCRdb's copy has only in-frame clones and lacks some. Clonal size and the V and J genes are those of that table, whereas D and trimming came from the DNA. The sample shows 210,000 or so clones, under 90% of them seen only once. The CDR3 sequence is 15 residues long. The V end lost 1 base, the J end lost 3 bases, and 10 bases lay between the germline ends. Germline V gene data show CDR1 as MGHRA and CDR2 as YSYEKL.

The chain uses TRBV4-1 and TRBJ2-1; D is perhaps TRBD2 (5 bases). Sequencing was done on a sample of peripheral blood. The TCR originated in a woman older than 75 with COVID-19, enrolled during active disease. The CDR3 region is CASSQVTGNYNEQFF. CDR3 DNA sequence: TGCGCCAGCAGCCAAGTTACCGGGAACTACAATGAGCAGTTCTTC.